These 27 T cell receptor beta chains share one sample of origin, sequenced in a study of blood T cell repertoires in COVID-19. The repertoire was sequenced with immunoSEQ multiplex PCR; TCRdb's copy has only in-frame clones and lacks some. This sample yields 190,000 or so clones, of which about 77% are seen a single time; 2.8% belongs to the top ten. The sample was peripheral blood. All receptors come from a woman of 80 years or more with active or convalescent COVID-19.

This chain connects TRBV2 to TRBJ1-6; tentative D call: TRBD1 (6 bases). Trimming left V 4 bases short and J 9 bases short, with 13 bases between. The CDR3 is 14 residues long. Germline V gives CDR1 SNHLY, CDR2 FYNNEI. As DNA, the CDR3 is TGTGCCAGCAGTGCCCCTTCACAGGGTTCACCCCTCCACTTT. It codes for CASSAPSQGSPLHF.

The chain employs TRBV7-8 and TRBJ2-5; a possible D gene is TRBD1 (6 bases). The CDR3 has 16 residues. CDR1 SGHVS and CDR2 FQNEAQ come from the germline V gene. V lost 1 base and J lost 1, with 13 bases in between. CDR3 nucleotides: TGTGCCAGCAGCTTAGTTCCGACAGGCAGCCAAGAGACCCAGTACTTC. This translates into CASSLVPTGSQETQYF.

The rearrangement uses TRBV2 and TRBJ2-1; D gene uncertain. V gave up 6 bases and J gave up 3 bases, with 9 bases separating them. Germline V gene sequence: CDR1 SNHLY, CDR2 FYNNEI. The CDR3 loop spans 13 amino acids. In DNA form, the CDR3 reads TGTGCCAGCAGACCCAGAATCTACAATGAGCAGTTCTTC. Translation gives CASRPRIYNEQFF.

The DNA for the CDR3 is TGTGCCAGCAGGCCGGGACAGGGAACATACGAGCAGTACTTC. Amino acid sequence: CASRPGQGTYEQYF. V gene TRBV27 combines with J gene TRBJ2-7; 9 bases fit TRBD1. V lost 6 bases, J lost 4 bases, and 7 bases stayed unmatched. Germline lookup yields CDR1 MNHEY and CDR2 SMNVEV (reference sequence). This CDR3 contains 14 residues.

Only one count was recorded for this clone. The V gene is TRBV10-1, the J gene TRBJ2-5; 8 bases match TRBD1. The CDR3 consists of 15 residues. The germline gives CDR1 WNHNN, CDR2 SYGVQD (reference sequence). Losses at the gene ends were 3 bases for V and 4 bases for J; bases not matched to a gene: 7. Written as DNA, the CDR3 is TGCGCCAGCAGTGACCCGAAACAGGGGGGAGAGACCCAGTACTTC. Protein: CASSDPKQGGETQYF.

This chain uses TRBV4-3 with TRBJ2-2, with TRBD1 matching 9 bases. The CDR3 length is 14 residues. Germline CDR1 LGHNA, CDR2 YSLEER. Trimming removed 6 bases from V and 3 bases from J; junction bases left unmatched: 2. This CDR3 reads CASRQGADTGELFF. In DNA, the CDR3 is TGCGCCAGCAGACAGGGGGCGGACACCGGGGAGCTGTTTTTT.

This sequence joins TRBV2 and TRBJ1-2; 8 nucleotides align to TRBD1. From germline, CDR1 is SNHLY and CDR2 FYNNEI. The CDR3 extends over 14 amino acids. V shed 7 bases and J 4 bases; nucleotides not matched to a gene: 8. The CDR3 DNA is TGTGCCAGCAAGGGTACAGGGGGAAGCTATGGCTACACCTTC. Protein sequence: CASKGTGGSYGYTF.

The rearrangement joins TRBV24-1 to TRBJ2-3; TRBD2 matches at 7 bases. The CDR3 extends over 15 amino acids. Trimming took 5 bases from V and 3 from J; bases not matched to a gene: 7. CDR1 KGHDR and CDR2 SFDVKD come from the germline V gene. The chain's CDR3 is CATSVGGGVTDTQYF. For the CDR3, the DNA is TGTGCCACCAGTGTGGGCGGGGGAGTAACAGATACGCAGTATTTT.

The chain couples TRBV3-1 (or the pseudogene TRBV3-2) to TRBJ2-7; no clear D gene. Germline CDR1 and CDR2: LGHDT and YNNKEL (reference sequence). The CDR3 totals 11 residues. Trimming pared 6 bases from V and 3 bases from J, leaving 6 bases between. As DNA, the CDR3 is TGTGCCAGCAGTTCGAGCTACGAGCAGTACTTC. Translated: CASSSSYEQYF.

The V call is TRBV9, the J call TRBJ2-2; D is possibly TRBD2 (5 bases). The CDR3 extends over 15 amino acids. Trimming pared 4 bases from V and 5 bases from J, leaving 15 bases between. The germline V gene has CDR1 SGDLS and CDR2 YYNGEE. The CDR3 here is CASSLKTGGTGELFF. The CDR3 region has the DNA TGTGCCAGCAGCCTCAAAACGGGCGGGACCGGGGAGCTGTTTTTT.

This clone appeared once. This sequence joins TRBV5-1 and TRBJ2-3; 10 bases match TRBD1. CDR1 is SGHRS, CDR2 YFSETQ, per germline. The CDR3 is 16 residues long. With 0 bases clipped from V and 3 bases from J, the junction kept 4 bases outside the gene matches. The chain's CDR3 is CASSLARQGATDTQYF. CDR3 bases: TGCGCCAGCAGCTTGGCCCGACAGGGGGCAACAGATACGCAGTATTTT. The full variable domain, its missing parts supplied by reference TRBV5-1 and TRBJ2-3, is KAGVTQTPRYLIKTRGQQVTLSCSPISGHRSVSWYQQTPGQGLQFLFEYFSETQRNKGNFPGRFSGRQFSNSRSEMNVSTLELGDSALYLCASSLARQGATDTQYFGPGTRLTVL.

The rearrangement joins TRBV27 to TRBJ2-1; weak D call: TRBD1 (6 bases). The V and J ends lost 8 bases and 1 base respectively, with 12 bases between them. Germline V lookup: CDR1 MNHEY, CDR2 SMNVEV (reference sequence). The CDR3 is 14 amino acids. CDR3: CASQDSTSYNEQFF. CDR3 nucleotide sequence: TGTGCCAGCCAGGACAGCACATCCTACAATGAGCAGTTCTTC.

This clone was detected only a few times. The chain is built from TRBV7-8 and TRBJ2-2; D is undetermined. The CDR3 is made up of 13 amino acids. Germline V CDR1 and CDR2: SGHVS, FQNEAQ. V lost 6 bases, J lost 7 bases, and 12 bases lay in between. The CDR3: CASSRDSSGELFF. The DNA for the CDR3 is TGTGCCAGCAGTAGAGATTCTAGCGGGGAGCTGTTTTTT.

The chain is built from TRBV6-2 or TRBV6-3 and TRBJ2-7; 10 bases map to TRBD1. Trimming cost V 6 bases and J 6 bases; bases outside gene matches: 14. The CDR3 runs to 16 residues. CDR1 MNHEY and CDR2 SVGEGT come from the germline V gene. The CDR3 region is CASSRPSGTGVGEQYF. CDR3 bases: TGTGCCAGCAGCCGTCCCTCCGGGACAGGGGTGGGCGAGCAGTACTTC.

This rearrangement joins TRBV7-9 to TRBJ1-2, with a weak D call TRBD1 (5 bases). Germline values: CDR1 SEHNR, CDR2 FQNEAQ (reference sequence). V was pared by 4 bases and J by 4 bases, with 13 bases between. CDR3 length: 14 amino acids. The DNA of the CDR3 is TGTGCCAGCAGCTACCTGGGGGGGATCTATGGCTACACCTTC. Translation: CASSYLGGIYGYTF.

V and J are TRBV24-1 and TRBJ2-3; weak D call: TRBD1 (5 bases). Trimming took off 6 bases at V and 1 base at J, with 10 bases between the two ends. Germline V gene sequence: CDR1 KGHDR, CDR2 SFDVKD. There are 14 residues in the CDR3. DNA of the CDR3: TGTGCCACCAGTCTGGGGCAGGGCACAGATACGCAGTATTTT. Its protein is CATSLGQGTDTQYF.

The chain has TRBV4-2 and TRBJ1-4; D possibly corresponds to TRBD1 (5 bases). Germline V gene lookup returns CDR1 LGHNA and CDR2 YNFKEQ. The CDR3 runs to 15 residues. V was clipped by 3 bases and J by 1 base, with 9 bases between them. CDR3 loop: CASSQGHGTNEKLFF. The CDR3 DNA reads TGTGCCAGCAGCCAGGGGCACGGAACTAATGAAAAACTGTTTTTT.

The chain has TRBV28 and TRBJ1-4; the D gene is possibly TRBD1 (5 bases). V was clipped by 3 bases and J by 8 bases, with 13 bases between them. CDR1 MDHEN and CDR2 SYDVKM come from the germline V gene. The CDR3 totals 14 residues. CDR3 residues: CASSFSQGLEKLFF. As DNA, the CDR3 is TGTGCCAGCAGTTTTTCGCAGGGTTTGGAAAAACTGTTTTTT.

V gene TRBV6-5 combines with J gene TRBJ1-5; tentative D call: TRBD1 (5 bases). V was cut by 7 bases and J by 4 bases, with 11 bases left in between. The germline V gene encodes CDR1 MNHEY and CDR2 SVGAGI. The CDR3 runs 13 residues. In DNA form, the CDR3 reads TGTGCCAGCATCATGGGGCCTAATCAGCCCCAGCATTTT. Amino acid sequence: CASIMGPNQPQHF.

In this sample, this clone turned up a few times. The J gene is TRBJ2-7, the V gene TRBV4-3, with TRBD2 matching over 11 bases. The CDR3 is made up of 16 amino acids. After removal of 0 bases from V and 6 bases from J, the junction contained 7 bases not matched to a gene. From germline, CDR1 is LGHNA and CDR2 YSLEER. CDR3 nucleotide sequence: TGCGCCAGCAGCCAAGAATGGCTAGCGGGGGGAAGCGAGCAGTACTTC. Amino acid sequence: CASSQEWLAGGSEQYF.

V usage is TRBV18 and J usage is TRBJ2-6; perhaps TRBD1 as D (5 bases). The CDR3 covers 15 residues. Germline V gives CDR1 KGHSH, CDR2 LQKENI. V lost 6 bases to trimming and J lost 0 bases, with 9 bases between them. The CDR3 sequence: CASSYRTSGANVLTF. The CDR3 DNA sequence: TGTGCCAGCTCTTACAGGACCTCTGGGGCCAACGTCCTGACTTTC.

For this clone: At one of its ends the junction is not consistent with the germline gene, which may arise from a read error. The chain uses TRBV19 and TRBJ1-2; 8 nucleotides align to TRBD1. The CDR3 is 14 residues long. The germline V gene encodes CDR1 LNHDA and CDR2 SQIVND (reference sequence). Here the CDR3 DNA reads TGTGCCAGTAGTAAGGGACAGGAAAACTCTGGCTACACCTTC. It is translated as CASSKGQENSGYTF.

This clone turned up a few times. This chain joins TRBV19 and TRBJ1-1; D is unclear. CDR3 length: 13 amino acids. Germline CDR1 is LNHDA and CDR2 is SQIVND (reference sequence). V lost 5 bases to trimming and J lost 0 bases, with 7 bases between them. The CDR3 sequence is CASSGPLNTEAFF. CDR3 DNA: TGTGCCAGTAGTGGGCCGTTGAACACTGAAGCTTTCTTT.

The chain couples TRBV20-1 to TRBJ2-1; TRBD2 agrees at 14 bases. Trimming cost V 3 bases and J 13 bases; bases outside gene matches: 11. CDR3 length: 15 amino acids. Germline values: CDR1 DFQATT, CDR2 SNEGSKA (reference sequence). The CDR3 is CSASSRLAGGLFQFF. CDR3 bases: TGCAGTGCTAGTTCTCGACTAGCGGGGGGGCTTTTTCAGTTCTTC.

V is TRBV6-6 and J is TRBJ2-7, with 8 nucleotides matching TRBD1. This CDR3 is 16 amino acids long. The V segment lost 6 bases and the J segment 4 bases; nucleotides outside the gene matches: 14. Germline-derived CDR1 and CDR2 are MNHNY and SVGAGI (reference sequence). CDR3 in amino acids: CASSRSLQGAVYEQYF. The CDR3 region has the DNA TGTGCCAGCAGCCGATCTCTGCAGGGGGCTGTGTACGAGCAGTACTTC.

This clone showed up many times. The chain has TRBV6-2 or TRBV6-3 and TRBJ2-7; 13 nucleotides align to TRBD2. CDR3 size: 15 residues. J lost 3 bases, V lost 4 bases, and 3 bases had no gene match. Germline-derived CDR1 and CDR2 are MNHEY and SVGEGT. The CDR3 coding sequence is TGTGCCAGCAGTTCCCGGACTAGCGGGGGCTACGAGCAGTACTTC. Protein product: CASSSRTSGGYEQYF.

This clone was detected only once. The V gene is TRBV6-5, the J gene TRBJ1-5, with no clear D. Deletions cut 6 bases from V and 2 bases from J, with 11 bases between. This CDR3 region has 14 residues. Germline CDR1 is MNHEY and CDR2 is SVGAGI. The DNA of the CDR3 is TGTGCCAGCAGGATACATGCGGGCAATCAGCCCCAGCATTTT. It encodes CASRIHAGNQPQHF.